This TCR beta chain was captured by sequencing in a study of response to subunit inactivated influenza vaccine. TCRdb used MiXCR to reprocess the RT-PCR reads, holding one entry per CDR3 protein. This table has approximately 530,000 distinct CDR3 sequences, around 7.9% appearing once. The CDR3 sequence is 13 residues long. J was trimmed by 5 bases and V by 3 bases; bases with no gene match: 4. Germline CDR1 SGHRS, CDR2 YFSETQ. The TCR sequence derives from a man aged 45 to 75 who received an inactivated influenza vaccine. The rearrangement uses TRBV5-1 and TRBJ2-5, with TRBD2 identical over 7 bases. The sample here was PBMCs from blood, taken about 23 months after vaccination. The CDR3 sequence is CASSSTSRETQYF. The CDR3 DNA reads TGCGCCAGCAGCTCGACTAGCAGGGAGACCCAGTACTTC. Supplemented by reference TRBV5-1 and TRBJ2-5, the full variable domain reads KAGVTQTPRYLIKTRGQQVTLSCSPISGHRSVSWYQQTPGQGLQFLFEYFSETQRNKGNFPGRFSGRQFSNSRSEMNVSTLELGDSALYLCASSSTSRETQYFGPGTRLLVL.